One sample yielded the 9 T cell receptor beta chains listed below, sequenced in a study of cytomegalovirus exposure and HLA in healthy donors. PCR used 60 Vbeta primers and 13 Jbeta primers. TCRdb's table, derived via immunoSEQ multiplex PCR, lists solely in-frame clones and lacks some. Of around 110,000 clones detected, 65% to 90% appear once; the ten largest clones hold 2.1%. Sequencing was carried out using PBMCs. All receptors derive from a man younger than 40 in good health and CMV-seronegative.

This clone was seen only once. The V and J genes are TRBV11-2 and TRBJ2-7, with TRBD1 matching over 9 bases. Germline V gene lookup returns CDR1 SGHAT and CDR2 FQNNGV. There are 14 residues in the CDR3. V was pared by 5 bases and J by 3 bases, with 5 bases of the junction left unmatched. CDR3 bases: TGTGCCAGCAGCCCCAGGGACAGGGACTACGAGCAGTACTTC. Translated: CASSPRDRDYEQYF.

The V gene is TRBV27, the J gene TRBJ1-2; D is possibly TRBD1 (5 bases). Germline V CDR1 and CDR2: MNHEY, SMNVEV (reference sequence). With 5 bases removed from V and 2 bases from J, the gap between germline ends came to 9 bases. The CDR3 length is 13 residues. CDR3 region: CASSTGDNYGYTF. CDR3 DNA: TGTGCCAGCAGTACGGGGGACAACTATGGCTACACCTTC.

The chain employs TRBV5-1 and TRBJ1-4; no clear D gene. The CDR3 spans 16 residues. V gave up 4 bases and J gave up 0 bases, with 13 bases separating them. Germline assignment: CDR1 SGHRS and CDR2 YFSETQ. CDR3 residues: CASSPVAPTTNEKLFF. As DNA, the CDR3 is TGCGCCAGCAGCCCCGTCGCGCCGACAACTAATGAAAAACTGTTTTTT. Filled out from reference TRBV5-1 and TRBJ1-4, the complete variable domain reads KAGVTQTPRYLIKTRGQQVTLSCSPISGHRSVSWYQQTPGQGLQFLFEYFSETQRNKGNFPGRFSGRQFSNSRSEMNVSTLELGDSALYLCASSPVAPTTNEKLFFGSGTQLSVL.

The V gene is TRBV28, the J gene TRBJ1-4; the match to TRBD1 covers 9 bases. The CDR3 is 14 residues long. Germline-derived CDR1 and CDR2 are MDHEN and SYDVKM. Trimming removed 0 bases from V and 8 bases from J; junction bases left unmatched: 1. This chain's CDR3 is CASSLWDRGEKLFF. CDR3 DNA: TGTGCCAGCAGTTTATGGGACAGGGGCGAAAAACTGTTTTTT.

This chain joins TRBV2 and TRBJ1-6; D is ambiguous. This CDR3 has 14 residues. V was trimmed by 4 bases and J by 11 bases, leaving 15 bases between them. The germline CDR1 and CDR2 sequences are SNHLY and FYNNEI. This CDR3 is CASSGAVIGAPLHF. The CDR3 bases are TGTGCCAGCAGTGGAGCTGTGATCGGAGCACCCCTCCACTTT.

This clone was counted once. The J gene is TRBJ2-7, the V gene TRBV6-4; 9 nucleotides align to TRBD1. Looked up from germline, CDR1 is MRHNA and CDR2 is SNTAGT. V was pared by 6 bases and J by 7 bases, with 19 bases of the junction left unmatched. The CDR3 totals 17 residues. CDR3 protein: CASRKTRPGQGLREQYF. Here the CDR3 DNA reads TGTGCCAGCAGGAAGACCCGGCCGGGACAGGGTCTTCGAGAGCAGTACTTC.

The chain is built from TRBV12-5 and TRBJ1-2; TRBD1 might be the D (5 bases). Trimming left V 4 bases short and J 4 bases short, with 10 bases between. The CDR3 runs to 13 residues. Germline CDR1 reads LGHNT; CDR2 reads FRNRAP. CDR3: CASGSDSVYGYTF. For the CDR3, the DNA is TGTGCTAGTGGTTCCGACAGCGTCTATGGCTACACCTTC.

The CDR3 nucleotides are TGCGCCAGCAGCCACAAAACAGGCATTAATGAAAAACTGTTTTTT. This encodes CASSHKTGINEKLFF. The rearrangement uses TRBV5-1 and TRBJ1-4, with D possibly being TRBD1 (5 bases). In germline, CDR1 is SGHRS, CDR2 YFSETQ. CDR3 length equals 15 residues. Between the trimmed V and J ends, which lost 4 bases and 4 bases, there was a span of 14 bases.

The chain has TRBV28 and TRBJ1-6; D is possibly TRBD1 (6 bases). The CDR3 loop spans 14 amino acids. Germline V gene data show CDR1 as MDHEN and CDR2 as SYDVKM. V was trimmed by 5 bases and J by 8 bases, leaving 13 bases between them. CDR3 bases: TGTGCCAGCAGTGGCACAGGGTTTTATTCACCCCTCCACTTT. Protein product: CASSGTGFYSPLHF.